One and the same sample provided the 6 T cell receptor beta chains below, sequenced in a study of regulatory T cells in long-lasting Graves disease. Both iRepertoire HTBI primers and Arm-PCR of CDR3 regions were used to build the TCR beta libraries. TCRdb passed the multiplex PCR reads through MiXCR, listing each CDR3 protein once. The sample lists hundreds of thousands of distinct CDR3 sequences, 15% to 20% seen once, with roughly 27% in the top ten. The sample's time point: newly diagnosed GD, antithyroid drugs for less than 3 months. The authors made the TCR library using RNA they extracted from PBMCs. Another study also made use of these data, one on T cells in Graves' hyperthyroidism and ophthalmopathy.

Specimen: peripheral blood mononuclear cells (PBMCs), collected at new diagnosis, from a patient treated with antithyroid drugs. These receptors were taken from a man aged 40-50 years with Graves disease.

This clonotype was observed many times. V is TRBV10-3 and J is TRBJ2-7, with a possible D match to TRBD2 (6 bases). V gave up 5 bases and J gave up 0 bases, with 17 bases separating them. The CDR3 is 16 amino acids. CDR1 and CDR2 from the germline V gene are ENHRY and SYGVKD. The CDR3 DNA reads as TGTGCCATCAGTACTCCTCCGGGACTCTCCTCCTACGAGCAGTACTTC. Protein product: CAISTPPGLSSYEQYF.

CDR3 sequence reads: CASSFLTGASYNEQFF. CDR3 nucleotides: TGCGCCAGCAGCTTCCTAACCGGGGCCTCCTACAATGAGCAGTTCTTC. The chain is built from TRBV5-1 and TRBJ2-1; the D call may be TRBD1 or TRBD2 (5 bases each). Germline-derived CDR1 and CDR2 are SGHRS and YFSETQ. The CDR3 consists of 16 residues. V gave up 2 bases and J gave up 0 bases, with 12 bases separating them.

With respect to this clonotype: Possible read error: a much larger clone is one base away. The chain is built from TRBV29-1 and TRBJ2-3, with 7 bases aligning to TRBD2. In germline, CDR1 is SQVTM, CDR2 ANQGSEA. There are 13 residues in the CDR3. The V gene end was trimmed by 6 bases and the J gene end by 0 bases; junction bases not matched to a gene: 3. CDR3 sequence reads: CSVSGTSTDTQYF. As DNA, the CDR3 is TGCAGCGTGAGCGGGACGAGCACAGATACGCAGTATTTT.

This chain connects TRBV24-1 to TRBJ1-2; D gene ambiguous. In germline, CDR1 is KGHDR, CDR2 SFDVKD. The V end was cut by 6 bases, the J end by 5 bases, with 9 bases between. CDR3 length: 12 residues. The CDR3: CATSLGGYGYTF. The CDR3, as DNA: TGTGCCACCAGTTTAGGAGGTTATGGCTACACCTTC.

J is TRBJ1-1 and V is TRBV6-2 or TRBV6-3; D is perhaps TRBD1 (5 bases). Trimming removed 6 bases at V and 4 bases at J, with 15 bases between. The CDR3 sequence is 14 residues long. The germline CDR1 and CDR2 sequences are MNHEY and SVGEGT. This CDR3 is CASSHQGGGTEAFF. The CDR3 nucleotides are TGTGCCAGCAGCCACCAGGGAGGAGGCACTGAAGCTTTCTTT.

The rearrangement joins TRBV10-3 to TRBJ1-5, with 7 positions matching TRBD1. CDR3 length: 13 amino acids. From germline, CDR1 is ENHRY and CDR2 SYGVKD. V dropped 7 bases and J dropped 2; count of bases not matched to a gene: 2. CDR3 in amino acids: CAIKGQGNQPQHF. The CDR3 bases are TGTGCCATCAAAGGACAGGGCAATCAGCCCCAGCATTTT.